Detailed here is one T cell receptor beta chain. This clone's antigen is unknown. No base quality information exists; no much larger clone differs at one position. Libraries came from the immunoSEQ multiplex PCR assay. TCRdb mirrors the immuneACCESS table, restricted to in-frame sequences. Some clones are absent from its copies; in checked studies, under half trace to an unresolved V gene, and the reason for the others is unknown. The sample has roughly 49,000 clones on record, roughly 92% of them singletons. In total, the top ten clones hold 0.99% of the sample. This sample stems from a study of T cell changes during pregnancy in multiple sclerosis (dated by TCRdb to the late 2010s). For the wider study: In women with multiple sclerosis, the researchers looked at how the T cell repertoire shifted as pregnancy progressed.

According to the germline V gene (reference sequence), CDR1 reads GTSNPN and CDR2 reads SVGIG. A distance of 16 bases separates the germline ends of V and J, which lose 4 bases and 7 bases respectively. The CDR3 runs 14 residues from the cysteine to the phenylalanine. Of all the DNA, just the CDR3 is kept, 42 bases in frame from base 1. The rearrangement joined TRBV30 to TRBJ2-2; no D gene call is confident. This TCR derives from a female donor with multiple sclerosis, enrolled in a pregnancy study. Sequencing was performed on peripheral blood, taken after pregnancy. The DNA reads TGTGCCTGGAAGGCCACCTCTAGTGGCGGGGAGCTGTTTTTT. It encodes CAWKATSSGGELFF. Beyond the CDR3, the reference TRBV30 and TRBJ2-2 genes provide the residues; the full variable domain reads: SQTIHQWPATLVQPVGSPLSLECTVEGTSNPNLYWYRQAAGRGLQLLFYSVGIGQISSEVPQNLSASRPQDRQFILSSKKLLLSDSGFYLCAWKATSSGGELFFGEGSRLTVL.